This entry lists 30 T cell receptor beta chains sequenced from one sample in a study of blood T cell repertoires in COVID-19. The data were produced by immunoSEQ multiplex PCR, yet TCRdb's version contains in-frame clones alone and is incomplete. This sample has around 150,000 clones; about nine tenths occur once, and the top ten carry about 4.6%. The specimen sequenced was peripheral blood. The receptors come from a man aged 25-45 years with COVID-19, enrolled during active disease.

CDR3 DNA: TGTGCCAGCAGCTCGACAGGGGGCGGATCACCCCTCCACTTT. The encoded protein is CASSSTGGGSPLHF. The rearrangement links TRBV7-9 to TRBJ1-6; 10 positions match TRBD1. The CDR3 has 14 amino acids. The germline gives CDR1 SEHNR, CDR2 FQNEAQ (reference sequence). The V gene end was trimmed by 4 bases and the J gene end by 10 bases; junction bases not matched to a gene: 4.

The chain uses TRBV6-5 and TRBJ1-1, with D uncertain. Trimming left V 5 bases short and J 0 bases short, with 13 bases between. This CDR3 has 15 amino acids. Germline V gives CDR1 MNHEY, CDR2 SVGAGI. The CDR3 sequence: CASSPLLYMNTEAFF. In DNA, the CDR3 is TGTGCCAGCAGTCCTCTATTATATATGAACACTGAAGCTTTCTTT.

The genes are TRBV2 and TRBJ1-2; possibly TRBD1 for D (5 bases). CDR3 length equals 13 residues. V was clipped by 6 bases and J by 2 bases, with 10 bases between them. Germline loops: CDR1 SNHLY, CDR2 FYNNEI. The CDR3 reads CASRPDRNYGYTF. CDR3 sequence (DNA): TGTGCCAGCAGGCCCGACAGAAACTATGGCTACACCTTC. The whole variable domain, filled in from reference TRBV2 and TRBJ1-2, reads EPEVTQTPSHQVTQMGQEVILRCVPISNHLYFYWYRQILGQKVEFLVSFYNNEISEKSEIFDDQFSVERPDGSNFTLKIRSTKLEDSAMYFCASRPDRNYGYTFGSGTRLTVV.

A single count supports this clone. CDR3 protein: CASSVAPGGYTF. The DNA for the CDR3 is TGTGCCAGCAGCGTAGCCCCGGGGGGCTACACCTTC. The chain has TRBV9 and TRBJ1-2; no clear D gene. Trimming pared 0 bases from V and 8 bases from J, leaving 8 bases between. The V gene's germline CDR1 is SGDLS and CDR2 YYNGEE. The CDR3 runs 12 residues.

This chain uses TRBV7-2 with TRBJ1-2; the D is unclear. The V and J ends lost 5 bases and 3 bases respectively, with 10 bases between them. From germline, CDR1 is SGHTA and CDR2 FQGNSA. The CDR3 is 13 amino acids. The CDR3 loop reads CASSAGSYYGYTF. The CDR3 nucleotides are TGTGCCAGCAGCGCCGGGTCCTACTATGGCTACACCTTC.

The chain recombines TRBV6-6 with TRBJ1-2; D is perhaps TRBD1 (6 bases). V lost 5 bases and J lost 4, with 29 bases in between. CDR1 and CDR2 (germline): MNHNY, SVGAGI (reference sequence). The CDR3 spans 19 residues. The CDR3: CASSQPTGLPNPGLYGYTF. The CDR3 nucleotides read TGTGCCAGCAGTCAACCCACAGGGCTGCCGAACCCCGGCCTCTATGGCTACACCTTC.

DNA of the CDR3: TGTGCCAGCAGCTTATGGCAGGAAGAGACCCAGTACTTC. It codes for CASSLWQEETQYF. The J gene is TRBJ2-5, the V gene TRBV5-8; D gene unclear. The germline CDR1 and CDR2 sequences are SGHTS and YDEGEE. CDR3 length: 13 residues. The V gene lost 2 bases and the J gene lost 3 bases, with 8 bases spanning the gap.

The chain links TRBV27 to TRBJ1-6, with a possible D match to TRBD1 (5 bases). Germline V CDR1 and CDR2: MNHEY, SMNVEV (reference sequence). The CDR3 extends over 17 amino acids. V was cut by 5 bases and J by 0 bases, with 14 bases left in between. The CDR3 coding sequence is TGTGCCAGCAGTACTGGGACTGCCTTCTCCTATAATTCACCCCTCCACTTT. It specifies CASSTGTAFSYNSPLHF.

The chain couples TRBV7-9 to TRBJ2-5; maybe TRBD2 (5 bases). There are 14 residues in the CDR3. From germline, CDR1 is SEHNR and CDR2 FQNEAQ (reference sequence). V lost 2 bases to trimming and J lost 7 bases, with 14 bases between them. In DNA form, the CDR3 reads TGTGCCAGCAGCTTAAAGGCGGGCGCCCCGACCCAGTACTTC. Residues: CASSLKAGAPTQYF.

The chain links TRBV7-2 to TRBJ2-5; perhaps TRBD1 as D (6 bases). The V end lost 1 base, the J end lost 4 bases, and 16 bases lay between the germline ends. Germline loops: CDR1 SGHTA, CDR2 FQGNSA. This CDR3 is built from 16 residues. The chain's CDR3 is CASSLVGLRGIETQYF. CDR3 DNA: TGTGCCAGCAGCTTAGTAGGGCTTAGGGGGATAGAGACCCAGTACTTC.

This clone was recorded only once. The chain links TRBV11-2 to TRBJ2-7; no clear D gene. CDR1 SGHAT and CDR2 FQNNGV come from the germline V gene. This CDR3 has 13 residues. Trimming took off 0 bases at V and 4 bases at J, with 7 bases between the two ends. CDR3 nucleotides: TGTGCCAGCAGCTTAGATATCCTTTACGAGCAGTACTTC. The encoded protein is CASSLDILYEQYF.

The J gene is TRBJ1-1, the V gene TRBV27; TRBD1 is a possible D gene (6 bases). The CDR3 has 16 residues. From germline, CDR1 is MNHEY and CDR2 SMNVEV (reference sequence). Trimming stripped 0 bases from V and 5 bases from J, with 16 bases between. CDR3 DNA sequence: TGTGCCAGCAGTTTATCTTACCGGGGGGCAGGGACTGAAGCTTTCTTT. Translated, it gives CASSLSYRGAGTEAFF.

This chain uses TRBV7-2 with TRBJ2-2, with 8 nucleotides matching TRBD2. Looked up from germline, CDR1 is SGHTA and CDR2 is FQGNSA. CDR3 length: 14 residues. The J segment lost 7 bases and the V segment lost 5 bases, leaving 6 bases of the junction unmatched. The chain's CDR3 is CASSLGTRIGELFF. The CDR3 bases are TGTGCCAGCAGCCTCGGGACTAGAATCGGGGAGCTGTTTTTT.

As concerns this clone: This sample also contains other DNA sequences that code for the same CDR3. V and J are TRBV19 and TRBJ2-5; possibly TRBD1 for D (6 bases). CDR1 is LNHDA and CDR2 is SQIVND in the germline V gene (reference sequence). The CDR3 length is 14 residues. V dropped 1 base and J dropped 2 bases, with 8 bases sitting between them. The CDR3 DNA follows: TGTGCCAGTAGTATAGGCAGGGGACAAGAGACCCAGTACTTC. It translates to CASSIGRGQETQYF.

V is TRBV29-1 and J is TRBJ2-3; possibly TRBD2 for D (6 bases). In germline, CDR1 is SQVTM, CDR2 ANQGSEA. This CDR3 has 16 residues. V was shortened by 1 base and J by 4 bases, with 18 bases between the two germline ends. CDR3 nucleotide sequence: TGCAGCGTTGAAGTATTTCGGAGGGGCCGGTCAGATACGCAGTATTTT. Translation: CSVEVFRRGRSDTQYF.

This sequence joins TRBV2 and TRBJ1-2; unclear D gene. The CDR3 has 15 amino acids. CDR1 is SNHLY, CDR2 FYNNEI, per germline. With 4 bases removed from V and 1 base from J, the gap between germline ends came to 13 bases. The CDR3 DNA follows: TGTGCCAGCAGTGGAGGAGGCAGGCTTAACTATGGCTACACCTTC. Translation: CASSGGGRLNYGYTF.

The chain recombines TRBV4-1 with TRBJ1-4, with TRBD1 matching over 8 bases. Germline trimming cut 4 bases from V and 8 bases from J; bases unmatched to any gene: 9. The CDR3 loop spans 15 amino acids. Looked up from germline, CDR1 is MGHRA and CDR2 is YSYEKL. The CDR3 protein is CASSRSQGAGEKLFF. DNA for the CDR3: TGCGCCAGCAGCCGATCCCAGGGGGCGGGGGAAAAACTGTTTTTT.

J is TRBJ2-2 and V is TRBV10-3; 8 bases agree with TRBD1. The V gene end was trimmed by 10 bases and the J gene end by 3 bases; junction bases not matched to a gene: 13. The CDR3 has 16 residues. Germline V gives CDR1 ENHRY, CDR2 SYGVKD. The CDR3, as DNA: TGTGCCACCCACCGATCGCAGGGGGCTTACACCGGGGAGCTGTTTTTT. This gives the protein CATHRSQGAYTGELFF.

The chain combines TRBV20-1 with TRBJ1-2; possibly TRBD1 for D (5 bases). The CDR3 sequence is 14 residues long. The V gene lost 3 bases and the J gene lost 2 bases, with 13 bases spanning the gap. Germline CDR1 reads DFQATT; CDR2 reads SNEGSKA (reference sequence). The DNA for the CDR3 is TGCAGTGCTAGTTCCCAGGGTACAAACTATGGCTACACCTTC. It translates to CSASSQGTNYGYTF.

This rearrangement joins TRBV14 to TRBJ2-7, with D perhaps TRBD2 (6 bases). The CDR3 has 15 amino acids. V was pared by 4 bases and J by 6 bases, with 19 bases between. The germline V gene has CDR1 SGHDN and CDR2 FVKESK. The DNA of the CDR3 is TGTGCCAGCAGCCTCAATCTAGCGATGGCCGGCGAGCAGTACTTC. Translating it yields CASSLNLAMAGEQYF.

J is TRBJ2-7 and V is TRBV5-1; 9 nucleotides agree with TRBD2. Germline assignment: CDR1 SGHRS and CDR2 YFSETQ. The CDR3 covers 15 residues. V shed 2 bases and J 4 bases; nucleotides not matched to a gene: 7. The CDR3, as DNA: TGCGCCAGCAGCTTAGCAGCGGGGGGCCTGTACGAGCAGTACTTC. Residues: CASSLAAGGLYEQYF.

The rearrangement links TRBV19 to TRBJ1-5; D is perhaps TRBD1 (5 bases). Germline-derived CDR1 and CDR2 are LNHDA and SQIVND (reference sequence). V gave up 5 bases and J gave up 3 bases, with 14 bases separating them. This CDR3 contains 15 residues. Here the CDR3 reads CASSPPGRVNQPQHF. Written as DNA, the CDR3 is TGTGCCAGTAGTCCGCCAGGCAGGGTCAATCAGCCCCAGCATTTT.

This clone is a singleton in its sample. In DNA form, the CDR3 reads TGTGCCAGCAGCTCCTGGGGAGGGTCAGGTTCTAACACCATATATTTT. Protein product: CASSSWGGSGSNTIYF. J is TRBJ1-3 and V is TRBV7-2; D ambiguous. Germline V gene lookup returns CDR1 SGHTA and CDR2 FQGNSA. The CDR3 is 16 amino acids. V lost 4 bases, J lost 7 bases, and 20 bases lay in between.

This chain joins TRBV19 and TRBJ2-2; 8 bases fit TRBD1. The CDR3 runs to 15 residues. With 6 bases clipped from V and 0 bases from J, the junction kept 3 bases outside the gene matches. Germline V gene sequence: CDR1 LNHDA, CDR2 SQIVND (reference sequence). CDR3 DNA: TGTGCCAGTAGGACAGGGGAAGCGAACACCGGGGAGCTGTTTTTT. Translating gives CASRTGEANTGELFF.

This chain links TRBV18 with TRBJ1-1; D call uncertain. The germline gives CDR1 KGHSH, CDR2 LQKENI. The CDR3 runs 17 residues. Deletions cut 1 base from V and 0 bases from J, with 15 bases between. The CDR3 nucleotides read TGTGCCAGCTCACCACTTGCACACGCTACAGTGAACACTGAAGCTTTCTTT. Protein product: CASSPLAHATVNTEAFF.

This clone was counted ten times or more. The rearrangement joins TRBV28 to TRBJ2-3, with unresolved D. V lost 8 bases and J lost 2, with 17 bases in between. This CDR3 has 15 residues. The germline gives CDR1 MDHEN, CDR2 SYDVKM. The DNA for the CDR3 is TGTGCCAGCGGTCAAGGAGAGTGGTACACAGATACGCAGTATTTT. It specifies CASGQGEWYTDTQYF. The full variable domain, with the rest looked up from reference TRBV28 and TRBJ2-3, is DVKVTQSSRYLVKRTGEKVFLECVQDMDHENMFWYRQDPGLGLRLIYFSYDVKMKEKGDIPEGYSVSREKKERFSLILESASTNQTSMYLCASGQGEWYTDTQYFGPGTRLTVL.

V and J are TRBV5-6 and TRBJ1-2; 10 nucleotides match TRBD1. This CDR3 contains 13 residues. With 1 base clipped from V and 7 bases from J, the junction kept 1 base outside the gene matches. Germline values: CDR1 SGHDT, CDR2 YYEEEE. The CDR3 protein is CASSLWDRGGYTF. CDR3 in DNA: TGTGCCAGCAGCTTGTGGGACAGGGGTGGCTACACCTTC.

V is TRBV19 and J is TRBJ2-5; 7 bases fit TRBD1. V was clipped by 4 bases and J by 1 base; unmatched bases: 3. The V gene's germline CDR1 is LNHDA and CDR2 SQIVND (reference sequence). This CDR3 spans 14 amino acids. CDR3 DNA: TGTGCCAGTAGTAGGGGACAGACCCAAGAGACCCAGTACTTC. The encoded protein is CASSRGQTQETQYF.

The V call is TRBV11-2, the J call TRBJ2-1; 7 bases match TRBD1. Germline loops: CDR1 SGHAT, CDR2 FQNNGV. Trimming at V came to 5 bases and at J to 0 bases, leaving 7 bases not matched to a gene. The CDR3 totals 16 residues. DNA for the CDR3: TGTGCCAGCAGCCCAGAGACAGGGTTCTCCTACAATGAGCAGTTCTTC. Its translation: CASSPETGFSYNEQFF.

V is TRBV15 and J is TRBJ2-3; 7 bases match TRBD2. Germline V CDR1 and CDR2: LNHNV, YYDKDF (reference sequence). J was trimmed by 2 bases and V by 5 bases; bases with no gene match: 4. The CDR3 sequence is 14 residues long. The CDR3 sequence is CATSGRDYTDTQYF. Written as DNA, the CDR3 is TGTGCCACCAGCGGCCGGGACTACACAGATACGCAGTATTTT.